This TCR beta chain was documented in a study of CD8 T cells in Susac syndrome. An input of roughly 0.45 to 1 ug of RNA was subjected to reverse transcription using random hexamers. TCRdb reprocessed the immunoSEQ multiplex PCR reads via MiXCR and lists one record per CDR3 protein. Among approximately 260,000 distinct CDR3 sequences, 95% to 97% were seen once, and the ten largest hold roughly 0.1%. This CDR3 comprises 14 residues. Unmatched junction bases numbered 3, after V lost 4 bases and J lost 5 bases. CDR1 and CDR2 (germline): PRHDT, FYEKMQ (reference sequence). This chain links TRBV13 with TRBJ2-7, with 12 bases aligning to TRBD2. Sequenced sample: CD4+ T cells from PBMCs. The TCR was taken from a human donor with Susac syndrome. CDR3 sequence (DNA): TGTGCCAGCAGCTCGAGACTAGCGGGAGACGAGCAGTACTTC. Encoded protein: CASSSRLAGDEQYF.